These 12 T cell receptor beta chains share one sample of origin, sequenced in a study of CD4 and CD8 cells across lung adenocarcinoma regions. TCRdb reprocessed the PCR reads with MiXCR, giving one entry per CDR3 protein. The sample lists approximately 10,000 distinct CDR3 sequences, approximately 50% occurring once. Material for sequencing was CD8+ T cells from the margin of a lung tumor. The receptors derive from a male donor with lung adenocarcinoma. The CD4 and CD8 labels of this study may be unreliable.

This clonotype was seen once. The junction differs from germline at one of its ends, possibly a read error. The chain carries TRBV6-1 and TRBJ2-1; possibly TRBD2 for D (5 bases). The CDR3 contains 16 residues. The V gene's germline CDR1 is MNHNS and CDR2 SASEGT. DNA for the CDR3: TGTGCCAGCAGTGAAACGCAGGCTAGCAGGACCAATGAGCAGTATTTC. Protein: CASSETQASRTNEQYF.

This rearrangement joins TRBV7-6 to TRBJ2-5, with no clear D. CDR3 length: 14 amino acids. Germline CDR1 and CDR2: SGHVS and FNYEAQ. Trimming left V 3 bases short and J 4 bases short, with 12 bases between. In DNA, the CDR3 is TGTGCCAGCAGCTTGAGGTCTGATGGAGAGACCCAGTACTTC. It is translated as CASSLRSDGETQYF.

The V call is TRBV20-1, the J call TRBJ2-3; 14 bases fit TRBD2. Germline loops: CDR1 DFQATT, CDR2 SNEGSKA (reference sequence). J was trimmed by 3 bases and V by 6 bases; bases with no gene match: 11. This CDR3 comprises 17 residues. CDR3 loop: CSARTPWTSGRTDTQYF. Written as DNA, the CDR3 is TGCAGTGCAAGAACCCCCTGGACTAGCGGGAGGACAGATACGCAGTATTTT.

J is TRBJ2-1 and V is TRBV27; TRBD2 matches 8 bases. V shed 1 base, J shed 4 bases, and the junction held 9 bases outside the gene matches. This CDR3 has 17 amino acids. Germline assignment: CDR1 MNHEY and CDR2 SMNVEV (reference sequence). The CDR3 protein is CASSLLRSLAGYNEQFF. DNA for the CDR3: TGTGCCAGCAGTTTATTACGGAGTCTAGCGGGTTACAATGAGCAGTTCTTC.

The chain uses TRBV27 and TRBJ2-5; possible D gene TRBD2, 6 bases. This CDR3 region has 17 residues. Trimming stripped 6 bases from V and 2 bases from J, with 22 bases between. Germline V CDR1 and CDR2: MNHEY, SMNVEV (reference sequence). This CDR3 reads CASRFGVGGSGQETQYF. Written as DNA, the CDR3 is TGTGCCAGCAGATTCGGGGTCGGGGGTAGCGGTCAAGAGACCCAGTACTTC.

The table lists this clonotype with a count of one. The chain has TRBV30 and TRBJ2-1; D call uncertain. The length of the CDR3 is 12 residues. V was cut by 0 bases and J by 7 bases, with 7 bases left in between. CDR1 is GTSNPN and CDR2 is SVGIG in the germline V gene (reference sequence). CDR3 coding DNA: TGTGCCTGGAGTGTAAGGGCGAATGAGCAGTTCTTC. Translating it yields CAWSVRANEQFF.

V usage is TRBV6-5 and J usage is TRBJ2-3; D not certain. The J call may be faulty, since TRBJ2-7 better matches the DNA end. The CDR3 extends over 13 amino acids. Germline assignment: CDR1 MNHEY and CDR2 SVGAGI. The CDR3 DNA reads TGTGCCAGGGGTTACAGAGACAAAAATACGCAGTACTTC. Its translation is CARGYRDKNTQYF.

The rearrangement links TRBV10-1 to TRBJ2-5, with a tentative D call TRBD1 (5 bases). The DNA end lines up better with TRBJ2-7; the J call may be wrong. This CDR3 comprises 14 residues. From germline, CDR1 is WNHNN and CDR2 SYGVQD (reference sequence). Here the CDR3 reads CASSESQTAYEQYF. CDR3 coding DNA: TGCGCCAGCAGTGAGTCCCAGACAGCCTACGAGCAGTACTTC.

J is TRBJ2-2 and V is TRBV6-1, with TRBD1 as a possible D gene (6 bases). Germline V lookup: CDR1 MNHNS, CDR2 SASEGT. V shed 6 bases and J shed 2 bases, with 13 bases lying between them. The CDR3 sequence is 15 residues long. The CDR3 bases are TGTGCCAGCAGCTCCGGGACACAAAACACCGGGGAGCTGTTTTTT. Residues: CASSSGTQNTGELFF.

The rearrangement joins TRBV11-3 to TRBJ2-7, with TRBD1 identical over 8 bases. The CDR3 has 15 amino acids. V gave up 4 bases and J gave up 0 bases; unmatched junction bases: 5. CDR1 SGHNT and CDR2 YENEEA come from the germline V gene. The CDR3 DNA follows: TGTGCCAGCAGCTACGCCGGGACAGGCTCCTACGAGCAGTACTTC. This codes for CASSYAGTGSYEQYF.

On this clonotype itself: At one boundary the junction diverges from the germline segment, which might be a read error. The chain recombines TRBV7-2 with TRBJ2-1, with a possible D match to TRBD1 (6 bases). The CDR3 spans 15 residues. Germline CDR1 is SGHTA and CDR2 is FQGNSA. The CDR3 region has the DNA TGTGCCAGCAGCTTAGAGGGTGGGGGCAGGGGTCAAAAGTTATTC. Translating it yields CASSLEGGGRGQKLF.

A remark on this clonotype: One junction end disagrees with the germline gene, perhaps due to a read error. The rearrangement joins TRBV6-1 to TRBJ2-3; D may be TRBD1 or TRBD2 (6 bases each). Germline CDR1 is MNHNS and CDR2 is SASEGT. The CDR3 is 16 amino acids. The CDR3 sequence: CASGGAGGGVGETQYF. For the CDR3, the DNA is TGTGCCAGCGGGGGAGCCGGGGGCGGGGTTGGAGAGACGCAGTACTTT.